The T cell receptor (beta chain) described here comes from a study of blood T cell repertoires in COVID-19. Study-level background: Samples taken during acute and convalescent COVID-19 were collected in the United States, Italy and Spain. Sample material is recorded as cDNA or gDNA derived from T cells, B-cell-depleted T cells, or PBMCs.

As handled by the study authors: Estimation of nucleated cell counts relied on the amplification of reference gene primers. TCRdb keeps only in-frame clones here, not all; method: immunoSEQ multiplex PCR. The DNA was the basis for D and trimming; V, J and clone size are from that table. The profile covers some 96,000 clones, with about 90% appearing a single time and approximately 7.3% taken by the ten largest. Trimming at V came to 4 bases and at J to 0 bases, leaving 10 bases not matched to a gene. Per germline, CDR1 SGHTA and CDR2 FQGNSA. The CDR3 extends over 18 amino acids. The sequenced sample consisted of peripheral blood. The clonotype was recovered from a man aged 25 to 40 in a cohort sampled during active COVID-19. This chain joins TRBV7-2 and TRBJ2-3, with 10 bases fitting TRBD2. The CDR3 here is CASSSPGLARSSTDTQYF. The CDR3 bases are TGTGCCAGCAGCTCGCCGGGACTAGCGAGGTCTAGCACAGATACGCAGTATTTT.